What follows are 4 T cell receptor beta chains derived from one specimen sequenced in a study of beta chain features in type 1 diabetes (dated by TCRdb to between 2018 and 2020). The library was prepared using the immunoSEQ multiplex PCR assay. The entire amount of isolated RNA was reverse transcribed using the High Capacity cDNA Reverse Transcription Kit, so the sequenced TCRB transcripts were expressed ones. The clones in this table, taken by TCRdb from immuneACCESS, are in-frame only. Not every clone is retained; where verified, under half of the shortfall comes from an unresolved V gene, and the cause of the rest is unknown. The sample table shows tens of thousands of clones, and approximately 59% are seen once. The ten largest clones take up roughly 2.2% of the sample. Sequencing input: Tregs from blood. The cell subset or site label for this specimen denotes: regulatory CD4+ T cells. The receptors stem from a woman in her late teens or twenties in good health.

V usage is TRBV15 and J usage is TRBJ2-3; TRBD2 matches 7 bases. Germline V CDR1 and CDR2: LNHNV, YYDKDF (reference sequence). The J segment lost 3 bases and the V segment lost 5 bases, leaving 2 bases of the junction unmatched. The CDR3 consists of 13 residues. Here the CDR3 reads CATSGLGTDTQYF. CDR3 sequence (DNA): TGTGCCACCAGCGGACTAGGAACAGATACGCAGTATTTT.

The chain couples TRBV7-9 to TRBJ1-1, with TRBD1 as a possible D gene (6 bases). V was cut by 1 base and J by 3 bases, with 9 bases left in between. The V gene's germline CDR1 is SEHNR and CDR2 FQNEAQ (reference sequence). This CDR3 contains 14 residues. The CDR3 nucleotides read TGTGCCAGCAGCTTAGGAGGGGGGGACACTGAAGCTTTCTTT. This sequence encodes CASSLGGGDTEAFF.

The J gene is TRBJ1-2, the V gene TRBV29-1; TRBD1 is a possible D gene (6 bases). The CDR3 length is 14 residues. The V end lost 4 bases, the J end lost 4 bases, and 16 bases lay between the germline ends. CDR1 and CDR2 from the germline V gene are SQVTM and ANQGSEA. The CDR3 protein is CSVVRAGDGYGYTF. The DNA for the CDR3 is TGCAGCGTTGTGCGTGCAGGGGATGGCTATGGCTACACCTTC.

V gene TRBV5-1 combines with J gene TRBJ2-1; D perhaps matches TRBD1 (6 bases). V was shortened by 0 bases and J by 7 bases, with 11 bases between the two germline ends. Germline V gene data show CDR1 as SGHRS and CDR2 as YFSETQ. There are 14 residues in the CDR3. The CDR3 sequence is CASSLDRVRNEQFF. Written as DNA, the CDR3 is TGCGCCAGCAGCTTGGACAGGGTTCGGAATGAGCAGTTCTTC. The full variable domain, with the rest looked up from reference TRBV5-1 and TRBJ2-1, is KAGVTQTPRYLIKTRGQQVTLSCSPISGHRSVSWYQQTPGQGLQFLFEYFSETQRNKGNFPGRFSGRQFSNSRSEMNVSTLELGDSALYLCASSLDRVRNEQFFGPGTRLTVL.